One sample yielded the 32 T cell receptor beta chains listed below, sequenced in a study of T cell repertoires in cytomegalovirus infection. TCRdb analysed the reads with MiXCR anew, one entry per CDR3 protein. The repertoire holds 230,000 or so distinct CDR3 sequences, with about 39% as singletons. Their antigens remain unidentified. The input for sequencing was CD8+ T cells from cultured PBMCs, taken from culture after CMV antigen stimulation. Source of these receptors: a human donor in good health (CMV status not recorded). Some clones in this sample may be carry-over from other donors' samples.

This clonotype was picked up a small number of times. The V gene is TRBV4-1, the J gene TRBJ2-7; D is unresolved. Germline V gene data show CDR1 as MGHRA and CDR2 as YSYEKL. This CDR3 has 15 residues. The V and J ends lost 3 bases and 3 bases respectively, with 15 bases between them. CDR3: CASSQLYLPIYEQYF. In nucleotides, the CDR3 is TGCGCCAGCAGCCAGCTCTACCTACCTATCTACGAGCAGTACTTC.

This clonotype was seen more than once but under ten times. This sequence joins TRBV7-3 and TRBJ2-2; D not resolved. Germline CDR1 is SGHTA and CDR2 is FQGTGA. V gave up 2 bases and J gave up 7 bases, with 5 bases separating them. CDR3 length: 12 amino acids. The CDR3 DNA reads TGTGCCAGCAGCTTAGTCGGCGGGGAGCTGTTTTTT. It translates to CASSLVGGELFF.

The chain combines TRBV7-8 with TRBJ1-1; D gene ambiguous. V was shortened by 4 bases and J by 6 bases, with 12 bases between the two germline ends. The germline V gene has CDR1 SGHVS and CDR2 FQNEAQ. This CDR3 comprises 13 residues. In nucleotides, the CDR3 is TGTGCCAGCAGCTCCGCAGTCAGGCCTGAAGCTTTCTTT. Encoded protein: CASSSAVRPEAFF.

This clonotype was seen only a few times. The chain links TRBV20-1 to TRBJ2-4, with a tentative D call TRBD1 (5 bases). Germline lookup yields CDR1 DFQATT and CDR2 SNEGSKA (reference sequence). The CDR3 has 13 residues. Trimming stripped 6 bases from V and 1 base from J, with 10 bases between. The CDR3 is CSADRPAKNIQYF. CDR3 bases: TGCAGTGCCGACAGACCCGCCAAAAACATTCAGTACTTC.

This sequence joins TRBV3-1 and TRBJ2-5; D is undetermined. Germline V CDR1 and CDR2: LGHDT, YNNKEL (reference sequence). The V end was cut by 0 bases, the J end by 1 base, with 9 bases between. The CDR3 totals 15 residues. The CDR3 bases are TGTGCCAGCAGCCAAGATCTGCATTTCCAAGAGACCCAGTACTTC. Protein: CASSQDLHFQETQYF.

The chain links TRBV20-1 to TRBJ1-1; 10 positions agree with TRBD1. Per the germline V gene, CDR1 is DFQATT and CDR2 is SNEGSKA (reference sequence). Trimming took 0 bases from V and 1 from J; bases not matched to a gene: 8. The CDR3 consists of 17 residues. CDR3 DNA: TGCAGTGCTAGAGATTTTAGGACAGGGGGTGGGAACACTGAAGCTTTCTTT. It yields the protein CSARDFRTGGGNTEAFF.

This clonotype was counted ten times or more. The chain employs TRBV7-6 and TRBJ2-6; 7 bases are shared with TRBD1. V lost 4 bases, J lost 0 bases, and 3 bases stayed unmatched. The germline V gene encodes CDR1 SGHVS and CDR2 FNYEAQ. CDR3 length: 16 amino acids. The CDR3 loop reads CASSYGTVSGANVLTF. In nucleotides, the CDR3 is TGTGCCAGCAGCTACGGGACAGTCTCTGGGGCCAACGTCCTGACTTTC.

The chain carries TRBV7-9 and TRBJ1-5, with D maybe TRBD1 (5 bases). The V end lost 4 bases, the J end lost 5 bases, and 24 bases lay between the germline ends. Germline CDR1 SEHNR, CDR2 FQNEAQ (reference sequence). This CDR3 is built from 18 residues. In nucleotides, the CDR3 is TGTGCCAGCAGCTCCACGAATCGCCGGGACTGGGAGGATCAGCCCCAGCATTTT. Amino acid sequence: CASSSTNRRDWEDQPQHF.

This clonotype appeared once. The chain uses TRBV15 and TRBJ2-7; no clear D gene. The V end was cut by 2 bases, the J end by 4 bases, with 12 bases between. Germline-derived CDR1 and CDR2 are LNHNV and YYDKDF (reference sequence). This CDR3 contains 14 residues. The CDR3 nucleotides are TGTGCCACCAGCAGATCCGGTGGCTATTACGAGCAGTACTTC. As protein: CATSRSGGYYEQYF.

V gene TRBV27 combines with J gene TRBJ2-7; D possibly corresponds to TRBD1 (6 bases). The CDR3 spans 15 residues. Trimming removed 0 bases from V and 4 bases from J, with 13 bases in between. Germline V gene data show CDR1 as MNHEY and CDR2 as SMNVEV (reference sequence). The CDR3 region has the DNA TGTGCCAGCAGTTTATCCCTGGACAGCCAGTACGAGCAGTACTTC. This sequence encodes CASSLSLDSQYEQYF.

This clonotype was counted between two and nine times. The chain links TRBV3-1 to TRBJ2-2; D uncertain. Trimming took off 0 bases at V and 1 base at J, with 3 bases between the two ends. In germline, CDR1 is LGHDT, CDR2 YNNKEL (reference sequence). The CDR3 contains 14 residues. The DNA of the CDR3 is TGTGCCAGCAGCCAAGAAGGGAACACCGGGGAGCTGTTTTTT. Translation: CASSQEGNTGELFF.

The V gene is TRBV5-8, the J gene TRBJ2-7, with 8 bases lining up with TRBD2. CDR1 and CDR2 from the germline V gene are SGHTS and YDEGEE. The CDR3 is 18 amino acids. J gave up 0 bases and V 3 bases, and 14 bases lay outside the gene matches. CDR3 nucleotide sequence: TGTGCCAGCAGCTCTCGGGGGGGGGGGCCCAGGAGCTCCTACGAGCAGTACTTC. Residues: CASSSRGGGPRSSYEQYF. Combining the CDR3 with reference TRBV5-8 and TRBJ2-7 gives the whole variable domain EAGVTQSPTHLIKTRGQQATLRCSPISGHTSVYWYQQALGLGLQFLLWYDEGEERNRGNFPPRFSGRQFPNYSSELNVNALELEDSALYLCASSSRGGGPRSSYEQYFGPGTRLTVT.

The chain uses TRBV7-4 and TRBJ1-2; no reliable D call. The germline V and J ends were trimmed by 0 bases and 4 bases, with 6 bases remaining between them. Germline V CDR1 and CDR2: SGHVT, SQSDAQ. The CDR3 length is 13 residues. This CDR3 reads CASSLARTYGYTF. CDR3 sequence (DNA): TGTGCCAGCAGCTTAGCCAGGACCTATGGCTACACCTTC.

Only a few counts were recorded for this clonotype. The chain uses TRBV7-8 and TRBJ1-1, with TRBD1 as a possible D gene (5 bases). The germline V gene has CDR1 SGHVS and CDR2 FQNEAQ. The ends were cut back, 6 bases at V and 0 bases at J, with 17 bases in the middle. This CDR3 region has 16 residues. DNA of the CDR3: TGTGCCAGCAGACAGAGAAACAGGCAGATGAACACTGAAGCTTTCTTT. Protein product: CASRQRNRQMNTEAFF.

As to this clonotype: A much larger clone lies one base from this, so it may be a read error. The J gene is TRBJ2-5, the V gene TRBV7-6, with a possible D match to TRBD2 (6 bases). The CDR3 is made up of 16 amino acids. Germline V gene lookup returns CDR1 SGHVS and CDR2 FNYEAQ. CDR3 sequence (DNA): TGTGCCAGCAGCTTTCTTAGCCCGGAGGGCAAAGAGACCCAGGACTTC. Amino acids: CASSFLSPEGKETQDF.

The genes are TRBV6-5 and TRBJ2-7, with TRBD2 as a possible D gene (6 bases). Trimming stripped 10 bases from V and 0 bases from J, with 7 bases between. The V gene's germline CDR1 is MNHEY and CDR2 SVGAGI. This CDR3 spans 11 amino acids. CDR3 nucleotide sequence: TGTGCCACCGGGGGCTCCTACGAGCAGTACTTC. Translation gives CATGGSYEQYF.

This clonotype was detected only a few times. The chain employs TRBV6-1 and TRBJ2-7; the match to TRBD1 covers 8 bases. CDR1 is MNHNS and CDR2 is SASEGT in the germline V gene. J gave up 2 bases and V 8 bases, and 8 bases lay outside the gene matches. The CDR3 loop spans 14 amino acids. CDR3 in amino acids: CASLTQGAAYEQYF. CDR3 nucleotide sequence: TGTGCCAGCTTGACGCAGGGGGCCGCCTACGAGCAGTACTTC.

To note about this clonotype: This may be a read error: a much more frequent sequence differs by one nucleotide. This chain's CDR3 is CASSLDSIGSNTEPFF. The CDR3, as DNA: TGTGCCAGCAGCTTAGATTCTATTGGCTCGAACACTGAACCTTTCTTT. This sequence joins TRBV7-2 and TRBJ1-1; D gene unclear. There are 16 residues in the CDR3. Per the germline V gene, CDR1 is SGHTA and CDR2 is FQGNSA.

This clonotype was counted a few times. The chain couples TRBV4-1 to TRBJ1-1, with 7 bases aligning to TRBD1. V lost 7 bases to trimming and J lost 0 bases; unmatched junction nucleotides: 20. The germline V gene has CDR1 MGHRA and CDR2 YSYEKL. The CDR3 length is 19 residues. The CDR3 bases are TGCGCCAGCACCACGAGGGGGGAAGTCGTACAGGGGTTGAACACTGAAGCTTTCTTT. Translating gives CASTTRGEVVQGLNTEAFF.

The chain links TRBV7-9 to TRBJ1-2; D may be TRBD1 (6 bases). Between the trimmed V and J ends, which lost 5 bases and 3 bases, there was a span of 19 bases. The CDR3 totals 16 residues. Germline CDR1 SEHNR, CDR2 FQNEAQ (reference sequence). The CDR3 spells CASSLGTPRGYYGYTF. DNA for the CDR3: TGTGCCAGCAGCCTCGGGACACCCAGGGGATACTATGGCTACACCTTC.

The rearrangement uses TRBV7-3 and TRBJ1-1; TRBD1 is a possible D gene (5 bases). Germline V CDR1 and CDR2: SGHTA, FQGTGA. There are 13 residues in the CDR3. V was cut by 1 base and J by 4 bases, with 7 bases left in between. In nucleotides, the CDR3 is TGTGCCAGCAGCTTAAGTGGGACCACTGAAGCTTTCTTT. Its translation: CASSLSGTTEAFF.

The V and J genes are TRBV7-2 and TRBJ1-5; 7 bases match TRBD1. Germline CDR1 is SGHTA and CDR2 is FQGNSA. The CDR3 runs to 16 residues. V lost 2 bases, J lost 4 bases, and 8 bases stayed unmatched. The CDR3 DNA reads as TGTGCCAGCAGCTTACGAGGACAGGTGATAAATCAGCCCCAGCATTTT. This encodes CASSLRGQVINQPQHF. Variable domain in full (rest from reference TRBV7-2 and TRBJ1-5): GAGVSQSPSNKVTEKGKDVELRCDPISGHTALYWYRQSLGQGLEFLIYFQGNSAPDKSGLPSDRFSAERTGGSVSTLTIQRTQQEDSAVYLCASSLRGQVINQPQHFGDGTRLSIL.

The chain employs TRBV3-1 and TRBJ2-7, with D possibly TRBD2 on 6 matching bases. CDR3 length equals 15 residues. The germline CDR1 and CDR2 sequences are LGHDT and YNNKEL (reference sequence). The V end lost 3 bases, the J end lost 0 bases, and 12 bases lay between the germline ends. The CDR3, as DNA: TGTGCCAGCAGCCAGGCCCCCGGGAGCTCCTACGAGCAGTACTTC. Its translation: CASSQAPGSSYEQYF.

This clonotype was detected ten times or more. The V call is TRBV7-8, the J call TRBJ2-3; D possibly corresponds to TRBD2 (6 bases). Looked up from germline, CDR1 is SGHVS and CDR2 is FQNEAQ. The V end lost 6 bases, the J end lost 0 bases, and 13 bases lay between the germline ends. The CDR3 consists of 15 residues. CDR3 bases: TGTGCCAGCAGTCCCCTGGCGGGGAGCACAGATACGCAGTATTTT. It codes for CASSPLAGSTDTQYF.

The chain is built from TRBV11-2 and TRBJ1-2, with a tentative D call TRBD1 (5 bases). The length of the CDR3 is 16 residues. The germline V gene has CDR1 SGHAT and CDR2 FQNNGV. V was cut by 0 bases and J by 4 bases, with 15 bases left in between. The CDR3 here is CASSLDQRGRPYGYTF. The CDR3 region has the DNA TGTGCCAGCAGCTTAGATCAGAGGGGACGGCCCTATGGCTACACCTTC.

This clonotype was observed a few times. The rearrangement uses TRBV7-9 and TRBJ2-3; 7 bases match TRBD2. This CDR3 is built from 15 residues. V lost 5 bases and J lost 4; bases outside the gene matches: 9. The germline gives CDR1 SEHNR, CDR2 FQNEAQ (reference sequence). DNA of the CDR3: TGTGCCAGCAGCCCTCGACTAGCCGAGGCAGATACGCAGTATTTT. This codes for CASSPRLAEADTQYF.

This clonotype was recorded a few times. CDR3 amino acids: CASSPMDRDHYGYTF. CDR3 DNA: TGTGCCAGCAGTCCTATGGACAGGGACCACTATGGCTACACCTTC. This rearrangement joins TRBV6-5 to TRBJ1-2; 8 positions agree with TRBD1. Germline V lookup: CDR1 MNHEY, CDR2 SVGAGI. J was trimmed by 3 bases and V by 5 bases; bases with no gene match: 8. CDR3 size: 15 residues.

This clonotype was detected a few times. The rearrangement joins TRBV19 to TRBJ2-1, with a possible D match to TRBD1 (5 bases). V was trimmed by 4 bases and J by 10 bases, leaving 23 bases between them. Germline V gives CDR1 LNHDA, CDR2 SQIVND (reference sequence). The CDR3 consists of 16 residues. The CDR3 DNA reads TGTGCCAGTAGTACGACAGATGCCCATTTTCTTGGAGAGCAGTTCTTC. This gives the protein CASSTTDAHFLGEQFF.

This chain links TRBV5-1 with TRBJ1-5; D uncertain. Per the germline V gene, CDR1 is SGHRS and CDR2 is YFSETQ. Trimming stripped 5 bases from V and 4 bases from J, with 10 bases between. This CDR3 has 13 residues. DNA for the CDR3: TGCGCCAGCAGGCCTGATGTGAATCAGCCCCAGCATTTT. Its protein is CASRPDVNQPQHF.

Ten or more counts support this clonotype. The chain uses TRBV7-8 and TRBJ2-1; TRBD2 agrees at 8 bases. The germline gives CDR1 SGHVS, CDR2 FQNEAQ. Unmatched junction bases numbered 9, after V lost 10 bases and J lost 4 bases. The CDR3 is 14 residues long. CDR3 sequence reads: CATRNSGAYNEQFF. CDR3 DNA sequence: TGTGCCACAAGAAATAGCGGGGCGTACAATGAGCAGTTCTTC. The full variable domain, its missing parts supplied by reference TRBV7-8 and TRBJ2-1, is GAGVSQSPRYKVAKRGQDVALRCDPISGHVSLFWYQQALGQGPEFLTYFQNEAQLDKSGLPSDRFFAERPEGSVSTLKIQRTQQEDSAVYLCATRNSGAYNEQFFGPGTRLTVL.

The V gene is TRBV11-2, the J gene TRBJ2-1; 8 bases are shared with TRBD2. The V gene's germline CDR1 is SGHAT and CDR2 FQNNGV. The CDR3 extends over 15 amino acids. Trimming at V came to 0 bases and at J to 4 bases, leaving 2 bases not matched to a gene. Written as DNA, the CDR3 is TGTGCCAGCAGCTTAGAAGGGACTAGTTACAATGAGCAGTTCTTC. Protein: CASSLEGTSYNEQFF.

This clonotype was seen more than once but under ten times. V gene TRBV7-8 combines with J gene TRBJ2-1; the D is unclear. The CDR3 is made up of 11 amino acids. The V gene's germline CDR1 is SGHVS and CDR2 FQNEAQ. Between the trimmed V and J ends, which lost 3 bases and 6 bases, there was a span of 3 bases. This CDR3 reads CASSFANEQFF. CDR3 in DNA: TGTGCCAGCAGCTTCGCCAATGAGCAGTTCTTC.